A single sample gave rise to the 30 T cell receptor beta chains below, sequenced in a study of a mutant IDH1 vaccine in newly diagnosed glioma. Produced via immunoSEQ multiplex PCR; TCRdb's table is partial and in-frame only. The sample has 65,000 to 70,000 clones, 80% to 90% seen once; the top ten hold 2.9%. Time point noted: baseline, week 1 (first vaccination visit). The treatment: pre-vaccination baseline after standard-of-care therapy. The sequencing here drew on PBMCs, taken from a glioma patient treated with radiotherapy, temozolomide or both. The receptor set was obtained from a man in his thirties or forties with glioma.

This chain uses TRBV27 with TRBJ2-5, with 8 bases lining up with TRBD1. The tail of the sequence fits TRBJ2-7 better, so the J call may be wrong. Looked up from germline, CDR1 is MNHEY and CDR2 is SMNVEV (reference sequence). The CDR3 sequence is 14 residues long. In DNA form, the CDR3 reads TGTGCCAGCAGTAAGACAGGGGCTACCTACGAGCAGTACTTC. Translated, it gives CASSKTGATYEQYF.

CDR3 protein: CASSLGWSDRGIYEQYF. The CDR3 DNA reads as TGCGCCAGCAGCTTGGGTTGGTCGGACCGAGGGATCTACGAGCAGTACTTC. The V call is TRBV5-1, the J call TRBJ2-7; tentatively, D is TRBD2 (5 bases). Germline V lookup: CDR1 SGHRS, CDR2 YFSETQ. V was pared by 0 bases and J by 3 bases, with 19 bases between. The CDR3 has 17 amino acids.

Here the CDR3 reads CASSTFVGELGKTNYGYTF. CDR3 bases: TGTGCCAGTAGCACGTTCGTTGGTGAATTGGGGAAAACTAACTATGGCTACACCTTC. The chain joins TRBV19 to TRBJ1-2; D remains ambiguous. V shed 6 bases and J shed 0 bases, with 26 bases lying between them. CDR1 is LNHDA, CDR2 SQIVND, per germline (reference sequence). This CDR3 spans 19 amino acids.

A single count supports this clone. The chain carries TRBV6-6 and TRBJ1-1, with D hard to call. Trimming pared 1 base from V and 6 bases from J, leaving 6 bases between. Germline CDR1 MNHNY, CDR2 SVGAGI (reference sequence). The CDR3 contains 12 residues. The CDR3 DNA reads TGTGCCAGCAGTTACTTGGTGCCTGAAGCTTTCTTT. Translating it yields CASSYLVPEAFF.

A single count supports this clone. The rearrangement links TRBV11-2 to TRBJ2-6, with 10 bases lining up with TRBD1. V lost 5 bases to trimming and J lost 2 bases; unmatched junction nucleotides: 9. Germline CDR1 is SGHAT and CDR2 is FQNNGV. This CDR3 is 18 amino acids long. The CDR3 loop is CASSPRDRGATGANVLTF. CDR3 nucleotides: TGTGCCAGCAGCCCGAGGGACAGGGGCGCCACTGGGGCCAACGTCCTGACTTTC.

The chain recombines TRBV19 with TRBJ1-5; 8 bases align to TRBD1. V trimming: 8 bases; J trimming: 4 bases; junction bases outside the gene matches: 13. The length of the CDR3 is 16 residues. CDR1 and CDR2 from the germline V gene are LNHDA and SQIVND (reference sequence). Written as DNA, the CDR3 is TGTGCCAGTCGTAAATCAGGGGGCAGGGGGAATCAGCCCCAGCATTTT. It specifies CASRKSGGRGNQPQHF.

The genes are TRBV2 and TRBJ1-6; D is ambiguous. V was clipped by 7 bases and J by 14 bases, with 15 bases between them. Germline lookup yields CDR1 SNHLY and CDR2 FYNNEI. This CDR3 has 12 residues. The DNA of the CDR3 is TGTGCCAGCAACGTCGACGTGGCGGCCCTCCACTTT. This gives the protein CASNVDVAALHF.

The chain carries TRBV7-9 and TRBJ1-4, with unresolved D. V was shortened by 7 bases and J by 8 bases, with 20 bases between the two germline ends. CDR3 length: 15 amino acids. Germline V gene data show CDR1 as SEHNR and CDR2 as FQNEAQ (reference sequence). The CDR3 spells CASTPGPGLGEKLFF. The CDR3 DNA follows: TGTGCCAGCACCCCCGGGCCGGGGTTAGGAGAAAAACTGTTTTTT.

This chain links TRBV11-2 with TRBJ2-1, with D possibly matching TRBD2 (7 bases). V was cut by 3 bases and J by 9 bases, with 15 bases left in between. Germline loops: CDR1 SGHAT, CDR2 FQNNGV. There are 14 residues in the CDR3. The CDR3 bases are TGTGCCAGCAGCTTGGGCGGGGGCGCGGCTGAGCAGTTCTTC. Translation gives CASSLGGGAAEQFF.

The chain couples TRBV6-1 to TRBJ2-7; D remains ambiguous. This CDR3 region has 15 residues. V lost 11 bases to trimming and J lost 1 base, with 21 bases between them. Germline CDR1 and CDR2: MNHNS and SASEGT. The CDR3 loop is CAGRFDLAASYEQYF. CDR3 nucleotide sequence: TGTGCCGGAAGATTCGACCTTGCGGCTTCCTACGAGCAGTACTTC.

V and J are TRBV5-1 and TRBJ2-5; 11 bases fit TRBD2. The CDR3 has 17 residues. Trimming removed 4 bases from V and 2 bases from J; junction bases left unmatched: 10. Germline values: CDR1 SGHRS, CDR2 YFSETQ. CDR3 sequence: CASSPLAGGRNQETQYF. In DNA form, the CDR3 reads TGCGCCAGCAGCCCGCTAGCGGGGGGCCGCAATCAAGAGACCCAGTACTTC.

The chain carries TRBV14 and TRBJ2-6; 7 bases are shared with TRBD1. The ends lost 2 bases at V and 2 bases at J; junction bases unmatched: 12. CDR1 SGHDN and CDR2 FVKESK come from the germline V gene. The CDR3 has 19 amino acids. The DNA for the CDR3 is TGTGCCAGCAGCCAAAATATTTTTTACGGACAGGCTGGGGCCAACGTCCTGACTTTC. Its translation: CASSQNIFYGQAGANVLTF.

V gene TRBV28 combines with J gene TRBJ1-6; 10 bases agree with TRBD1. The CDR3 has 16 amino acids. Germline CDR1 MDHEN, CDR2 SYDVKM. Germline trimming cut 5 bases from V and 9 bases from J; bases unmatched to any gene: 10. The CDR3 DNA reads TGTGCCAGCAGTCCACTCGCCGGGACAGGGGTTTCACCCCTCCACTTT. Its protein is CASSPLAGTGVSPLHF.

The chain combines TRBV7-9 with TRBJ2-7; the D is unclear. Trimming shortened V by 1 base and J by 6 bases, and 13 bases separated the two germline ends. The CDR3 consists of 14 residues. Germline CDR1 and CDR2: SEHNR and FQNEAQ (reference sequence). This CDR3 is CASSLDGQGPEQYF. The CDR3 DNA is TGTGCCAGCAGCTTAGATGGGCAAGGTCCCGAGCAGTACTTC.

The chain links TRBV6-5 to TRBJ2-7, with 8 nucleotides matching TRBD1. The germline V gene has CDR1 MNHEY and CDR2 SVGAGI. V lost 7 bases to trimming and J lost 1 base; unmatched junction nucleotides: 6. The CDR3 loop spans 14 amino acids. This CDR3 is CASNSRDRSYEQYF. As DNA, the CDR3 is TGTGCCAGCAATTCCCGGGACAGGTCCTACGAGCAGTACTTC.

This clone turned up a few times. V is TRBV27 and J is TRBJ1-1, with D maybe TRBD1 (5 bases). Germline values: CDR1 MNHEY, CDR2 SMNVEV (reference sequence). Between the trimmed V and J ends, which lost 10 bases and 0 bases, there was a span of 12 bases. CDR3 length: 13 amino acids. The CDR3 protein is CATKEGLNTEAFF. For the CDR3, the DNA is TGTGCCACGAAAGAGGGGTTGAACACTGAAGCTTTCTTT.

The V and J genes are TRBV5-1 and TRBJ1-5; a weak D match, TRBD1 (5 bases). V was pared by 4 bases and J by 6 bases, with 17 bases between. Germline V gives CDR1 SGHRS, CDR2 YFSETQ. The CDR3 length is 15 residues. The CDR3 coding sequence is TGCGCCAGCAGCGAGGGTGTGGGGGTAGGTCAGCCCCAGCATTTT. It codes for CASSEGVGVGQPQHF.

This chain connects TRBV13 to TRBJ1-1; D gene ambiguous. V lost 0 bases and J 4 bases, leaving 6 bases between the germline ends. The CDR3 loop spans 13 amino acids. CDR1 and CDR2 (germline): PRHDT, FYEKMQ (reference sequence). DNA for the CDR3: TGTGCCAGCAGCTTAGGCGGTGGCACTGAAGCTTTCTTT. This encodes CASSLGGGTEAFF.

This clone showed up just once. The V and J genes are TRBV6-6 and TRBJ2-7; a possible D gene is TRBD1 (6 bases). This CDR3 has 13 amino acids. V shed 5 bases and J shed 2 bases, with 10 bases lying between them. Germline CDR1 is MNHNY and CDR2 is SVGAGI (reference sequence). The DNA for the CDR3 is TGTGCCAGCAGTGCGGACAGAACCTACGAGCAGTACTTC. As protein: CASSADRTYEQYF.

The gene calls are TRBV28 and TRBJ1-1; no clear D. The V and J ends lost 4 bases and 2 bases respectively, with 11 bases between them. This CDR3 region has 14 residues. Germline CDR1 MDHEN, CDR2 SYDVKM. CDR3 sequence reads: CASSSFGLNTEAFF. Written as DNA, the CDR3 is TGTGCCAGCAGTTCGTTCGGTTTAAACACTGAAGCTTTCTTT.

The CDR3 loop reads CASRTGTGVYF. The CDR3 DNA sequence: TGTGCCAGCAGAACCGGGACAGGGGTGTATTTT. This chain links TRBV7-6 with TRBJ2-3; 10 positions match TRBD1. Germline V CDR1 and CDR2: SGHVS, FNYEAQ. The junction had 5 bases not matched to a gene; V was cut back by 6 bases and J by 14 bases. This CDR3 region has 11 residues.

V gene TRBV18 combines with J gene TRBJ2-1; 8 bases fit TRBD2. Germline V gene data show CDR1 as KGHSH and CDR2 as LQKENI. V gave up 5 bases and J gave up 7 bases; unmatched junction bases: 10. The CDR3 consists of 15 residues. The CDR3 DNA reads TGTGCCAGCTCATTCGGGGGGGGAGTGAGGAATGAGCAGTTCTTC. Protein sequence: CASSFGGGVRNEQFF.

The CDR3: CASSPVGSYNSPLHF. DNA of the CDR3: TGTGCCAGCTCACCAGTGGGCTCCTATAATTCACCCCTCCACTTT. V gene TRBV18 combines with J gene TRBJ1-6; D uncertain. The CDR3 length is 15 residues. Germline values: CDR1 KGHSH, CDR2 LQKENI. Trimming removed 2 bases from V and 0 bases from J, with 5 bases in between.

In the case of this clone: A junction end diverges from the germline sequence, so it may reflect a read error. The CDR3 bases are TGCGCCATCAGCTTGACAGGGACTTCTGGGGCCAACGTCCTGACTTTC. Translation gives CAISLTGTSGANVLTF. The rearrangement links TRBV5-1 to TRBJ2-6; possible D gene TRBD1, 7 bases. The length of the CDR3 is 16 residues. Germline V gives CDR1 SGHRS, CDR2 YFSETQ.

This chain uses TRBV2 with TRBJ1-6, with a weak D call TRBD1 (5 bases). V gave up 2 bases and J gave up 8 bases, with 13 bases separating them. Germline V gene sequence: CDR1 SNHLY, CDR2 FYNNEI. The CDR3 is 15 residues long. The CDR3: CASSEIQGRDSPLHF. The CDR3 nucleotides are TGTGCCAGCAGTGAAATTCAGGGACGGGATTCACCCCTCCACTTT.

The rearrangement links TRBV7-9 to TRBJ2-3; 8 positions match TRBD2. Germline V gives CDR1 SEHNR, CDR2 FQNEAQ (reference sequence). With V trimmed by 4 bases and J by 6 bases, 12 bases remained unmatched. The CDR3 has 16 amino acids. CDR3 protein: CASSSQLRGGWDTQYF. CDR3 DNA sequence: TGTGCCAGCAGCTCCCAGTTACGGGGGGGTTGGGATACGCAGTATTTT. The full variable domain, completed using reference TRBV7-9 and TRBJ2-3, is DTGVSQNPRHKITKRGQNVTFRCDPISEHNRLYWYRQTLGQGPEFLTYFQNEAQLEKSRLLSDRFSAERPKGSFSTLEIQRTEQGDSAMYLCASSSQLRGGWDTQYFGPGTRLTVL.

V is TRBV19 and J is TRBJ2-7, with 7 bases aligning to TRBD1. The CDR3 has 13 residues. Germline CDR1 reads LNHDA; CDR2 reads SQIVND (reference sequence). After removal of 8 bases from V and 0 bases from J, the junction contained 4 bases not matched to a gene. CDR3 bases: TGTGCCAGTGGTAGGGACAGCTCCTACGAGCAGTACTTC. It is translated as CASGRDSSYEQYF. The whole variable domain, remainder taken from reference TRBV19 and TRBJ2-7, is DGGITQSPKYLFRKEGQNVTLSCEQNLNHDAMYWYRQDPGQGLRLIYYSQIVNDFQKGDIAEGYSVSREKKESFPLTVTSAQKNPTAFYLCASGRDSSYEQYFGPGTRLTVT.

The chain employs TRBV9 and TRBJ2-7; 7 bases match TRBD1. J lost 2 bases, V lost 3 bases, and 5 bases had no gene match. The germline V gene encodes CDR1 SGDLS and CDR2 YYNGEE. The CDR3 is 14 amino acids. CDR3 sequence: CASSARQGAYEQYF. In DNA form, the CDR3 reads TGTGCCAGCAGCGCCCGACAGGGAGCCTACGAGCAGTACTTC.

The rearrangement uses TRBV5-1 and TRBJ2-1; either TRBD1 or TRBD2 may supply D (5 bases each). CDR3 length: 16 residues. Germline CDR1 reads SGHRS; CDR2 reads YFSETQ. V shed 0 bases and J shed 3 bases, with 13 bases lying between them. This CDR3 reads CASSLAGLRSYNEQFF. In DNA form, the CDR3 reads TGCGCCAGCAGCTTGGCGGGGCTGAGGAGCTACAATGAGCAGTTCTTC.

The V gene is TRBV7-6, the J gene TRBJ1-1; the match to TRBD1 covers 8 bases. Germline CDR1 reads SGHVS; CDR2 reads FNYEAQ. The junction had 3 bases not matched to a gene; V was cut back by 5 bases and J by 4 bases. CDR3 size: 13 residues. This chain's CDR3 is CASSATGATEAFF. In nucleotides, the CDR3 is TGTGCCAGCAGCGCGACAGGGGCCACTGAAGCTTTCTTT.